Listed here are 18 T cell receptor beta chains from one sample, sequenced in a study of cytomegalovirus exposure and HLA in healthy donors. The PCR used 60 Vbeta and 13 Jbeta primers. The method was immunoSEQ multiplex PCR; TCRdb's version includes in-frame clones alone and lacks a portion of them. The sample lists some 150,000 clones; approximately 80% were seen once. The sequencing input was PBMCs. Every receptor here comes from a man over 45 in good health and CMV-seropositive.

The rearrangement links TRBV27 to TRBJ2-1, with 10 bases fitting TRBD1. This CDR3 spans 18 amino acids. J lost 0 bases, V lost 5 bases, and 10 bases had no gene match. Germline loops: CDR1 MNHEY, CDR2 SMNVEV (reference sequence). The CDR3 DNA sequence: TGTGCCAGCAGTAGCGGGACAGGGGTTCCCAGCTCCTACAATGAGCAGTTCTTC. Its translation is CASSSGTGVPSSYNEQFF.

The chain is built from TRBV5-1 and TRBJ1-2, with TRBD1 identical over 7 bases. This CDR3 region has 14 residues. With 0 bases clipped from V and 8 bases from J, the junction kept 7 bases outside the gene matches. Germline lookup yields CDR1 SGHRS and CDR2 YFSETQ. CDR3 sequence: CASSLVDRAYGYTF. The DNA of the CDR3 is TGCGCCAGCAGCTTGGTTGACAGGGCTTACGGCTACACCTTC.

This rearrangement joins TRBV9 to TRBJ2-3, with D possibly TRBD2 on 6 matching bases. CDR3 length: 16 amino acids. Trimming cost V 0 bases and J 1 base, with 12 bases left between them. Germline assignment: CDR1 SGDLS and CDR2 YYNGEE. CDR3 sequence: CASSVAALAGTDTQYF. Written as DNA, the CDR3 is TGTGCCAGCAGCGTAGCAGCACTAGCAGGCACAGATACGCAGTATTTT.

The chain couples TRBV7-9 to TRBJ2-7; TRBD2 aligns across 13 bases. This CDR3 spans 15 amino acids. Germline V gene data show CDR1 as SEHNR and CDR2 as FQNEAQ (reference sequence). V lost 5 bases to trimming and J lost 3 bases; unmatched junction nucleotides: 4. CDR3 sequence: CASSPRTSGSYEQYF. CDR3 in DNA: TGTGCCAGCAGCCCTCGGACTAGCGGGAGCTACGAGCAGTACTTC.

The sample holds one count of this clone. This chain connects TRBV10-3 to TRBJ1-2; D possibly corresponds to TRBD1 (6 bases). Germline CDR1 is ENHRY and CDR2 is SYGVKD. The CDR3 is 13 residues long. Trimming shortened V by 3 bases and J by 7 bases, and 12 bases separated the two germline ends. CDR3 bases: TGTGCCATCAGTGATCCCTCAGGGGTTGGCTACACCTTC. Translation: CAISDPSGVGYTF.

This chain joins TRBV10-2 and TRBJ1-1, with TRBD1 matching over 7 bases. The CDR3 runs 15 residues. The germline V gene encodes CDR1 WSHSY and CDR2 SAAADI. V was clipped by 6 bases and J by 6 bases; unmatched bases: 13. CDR3 sequence: CASSPPDRAWAEAFF. The DNA for the CDR3 is TGCGCCAGCAGCCCCCCCGACAGGGCTTGGGCTGAAGCTTTCTTT.

The V and J genes are TRBV2 and TRBJ2-3; 16 bases map to TRBD2. CDR3 size: 17 residues. The V gene end was trimmed by 4 bases and the J gene end by 3 bases; junction bases not matched to a gene: 4. Germline CDR1 reads SNHLY; CDR2 reads FYNNEI. The CDR3 DNA reads as TGTGCCAGCAGTGCGGGGACTAGCGGGGGGGCGACAGATACGCAGTATTTT. Protein product: CASSAGTSGGATDTQYF.

The CDR3 DNA follows: TGTGCCAGCAGCCAATCGAGAGTACAGGCTGAAGCTTTCTTT. This gives the protein CASSQSRVQAEAFF. V and J are TRBV16 and TRBJ1-1; D is perhaps TRBD1 (5 bases). The germline V gene encodes CDR1 KGHSY and CDR2 FQNENV. This CDR3 spans 14 amino acids. Trimming cost V 0 bases and J 6 bases, with 11 bases left between them.

The chain is built from TRBV5-8 and TRBJ1-1; a weak D match, TRBD1 (5 bases). The germline CDR1 and CDR2 sequences are SGHTS and YDEGEE. There are 14 residues in the CDR3. Trimming removed 1 base at V and 1 base at J, with 8 bases between. The CDR3 loop reads CASSLWGENTEAFF. Written as DNA, the CDR3 is TGTGCCAGCAGCTTGTGGGGGGAGAACACTGAAGCTTTCTTT.

The genes are TRBV5-5 and TRBJ1-2; TRBD1 agrees at 8 bases. J was trimmed by 6 bases and V by 2 bases; bases with no gene match: 9. CDR1 and CDR2 (germline): SGHKS, YYEKEE (reference sequence). This CDR3 contains 15 residues. Written as DNA, the CDR3 is TGTGCCAGCAGCTTCGACAGGGGAGGTTACAATGGCTACACCTTC. This codes for CASSFDRGGYNGYTF.

The chain joins TRBV5-1 to TRBJ1-1; no reliable D call. Germline lookup yields CDR1 SGHRS and CDR2 YFSETQ. V lost 4 bases, J lost 1 base, and 11 bases lay in between. This CDR3 region has 14 residues. Here the CDR3 DNA reads TGCGCCAGCAGCGGCGGATCCCAGAACACTGAAGCTTTCTTT. Its protein is CASSGGSQNTEAFF.

The CDR3 here is CASSLGTANTEAFF. The CDR3 nucleotides read TGTGCCAGCAGCTTGGGGACAGCAAACACTGAAGCTTTCTTT. V gene TRBV7-8 combines with J gene TRBJ1-1; 7 bases are shared with TRBD1. The CDR3 spans 14 residues. Germline V gene lookup returns CDR1 SGHVS and CDR2 FQNEAQ. V lost 3 bases and J lost 2; bases outside the gene matches: 3. The full variable domain, its missing parts supplied by reference TRBV7-8 and TRBJ1-1, is GAGVSQSPRYKVAKRGQDVALRCDPISGHVSLFWYQQALGQGPEFLTYFQNEAQLDKSGLPSDRFFAERPEGSVSTLKIQRTQQEDSAVYLCASSLGTANTEAFFGQGTRLTVV.

This rearrangement joins TRBV30 to TRBJ1-1; D ambiguous. Trimming removed 2 bases at V and 3 bases at J, with 13 bases between. CDR1 is GTSNPN, CDR2 SVGIG, per germline (reference sequence). The CDR3 consists of 14 residues. The CDR3 DNA reads as TGTGCCTGGAGTACGGACTCTGGGGACACTGAAGCTTTCTTT. Its protein product is CAWSTDSGDTEAFF.

This chain uses TRBV11-2 with TRBJ2-7; the match to TRBD2 covers 8 bases. The V gene end was trimmed by 4 bases and the J gene end by 6 bases; junction bases not matched to a gene: 8. This CDR3 spans 14 amino acids. Per germline, CDR1 SGHAT and CDR2 FQNNGV. The DNA of the CDR3 is TGTGCCAGCAGCTCCACTAGCGGCCTGGGCGAGCAGTACTTC. This codes for CASSSTSGLGEQYF.

This clone has only a few counts. This chain connects TRBV5-5 to TRBJ1-1; D is uncertain. The germline V gene encodes CDR1 SGHKS and CDR2 YYEKEE (reference sequence). This CDR3 comprises 11 residues. Trimming removed 1 base from V and 6 bases from J, with 4 bases in between. The CDR3 coding sequence is TGTGCCAGCAGCTTGACAGCTGAAGCTTTCTTT. Residues: CASSLTAEAFF.

This clone was observed once. V gene TRBV6-4 combines with J gene TRBJ2-3; 9 nucleotides align to TRBD1. Germline V gene data show CDR1 as MRHNA and CDR2 as SNTAGT. Trimming cost V 11 bases and J 3 bases; bases outside gene matches: 9. This CDR3 comprises 14 residues. In DNA form, the CDR3 reads TGTGCCCAGCATGCGACAGGGGGGACAGATACGCAGTATTTT. As protein: CAQHATGGTDTQYF.

V gene TRBV4-2 combines with J gene TRBJ1-3; D is undetermined. V was cut by 1 base and J by 4 bases, with 17 bases left in between. Looked up from germline, CDR1 is LGHNA and CDR2 is YNFKEQ. CDR3 size: 17 residues. The CDR3 protein is CASSQVGLGEPGNTIYF. The CDR3 bases are TGTGCCAGCAGCCAAGTTGGGCTCGGGGAACCAGGAAACACCATATATTTT.

There are a few counts of this clone. A junction end diverges from the germline sequence, so it may reflect a read error. CDR3 sequence (DNA): TGCGCCAGCAGCCAAGATGCAGCGAATTCACCCCTCCACTTT. Encoded protein: CASSQDAANSPLHF. The chain is built from TRBV7-2 and TRBJ1-6; no firm D call. This CDR3 region has 14 residues. Germline V lookup: CDR1 SGHTA, CDR2 FQGNSA. Full variable domain (remainder filled in from reference TRBV7-2 and TRBJ1-6): GAGVSQSPSNKVTEKGKDVELRCDPISGHTALYWYRQSLGQGLEFLIYFQGNSAPDKSGLPSDRFSAERTGGSVSTLTIQRTQQEDSAVYLCASSQDAANSPLHFGNGTRLTVT.